These T cell receptor beta chains were read from a single sample in a study of cytomegalovirus exposure and HLA in healthy donors. Here immunoSEQ multiplex PCR was the method, and the copy in TCRdb shows in-frame clones only, minus some. The sample records 99,000 or so clones, over 75% being singletons. Input material: PBMCs. Every receptor here comes from a female donor in good health and CMV-seropositive. Both conserved end residues are trimmed from each CDR3.

cdr3_length j_call v_call cdr3_aa
10 TRBJ1-1 TRBV7-2 ASSPKGRQAF
12 TRBJ2-3 TRBV29-1 SVDNLANTDTQY
11 TRBJ1-1 TRBV29-1 SVTVGANTEAF
12 TRBJ2-7 TRBV2 ATQGDRAQDEQY
13 TRBJ1-1 TRBV21-1 ASSKVSRDTTEAF
11 TRBJ2-2 TRBV10-3 ASTGSNTGELF
12 TRBJ1-1 TRBV7-9 ASSLDRGNTEAF
13 TRBJ1-2 TRBV9 ASSVEGTVGYGYT
13 TRBJ2-7 TRBV11-2 ASSPNSGSGSEQY
13 TRBJ2-5 TRBV29-1 SVGLGGWYQETQY
13 TRBJ1-2 TRBV4-1 ASSRAAATGVGYT
12 TRBJ2-5 TRBV29-1 SVEGAGGLETQY
20 TRBJ2-7 TRBV6-1 ASSEYPSQHGMGLARKYEQY
16 TRBJ2-3 TRBV4-2 ASSQNVDGRAVTDTQY
12 TRBJ2-5 TRBV9 ASSVAGKGETQY
11 TRBJ1-1 TRBV7-9 ASSLVLNTEAF
12 TRBJ2-1 TRBV7-9 ASSFGGRNNEQF
9 TRBJ1-1 TRBV30 AWGQNTEAF
12 TRBJ2-2 TRBV4-1 ASSLATNTGELF
12 TRBJ2-6 TRBV29-1 SVETGFGANVLT
12 TRBJ2-3 TRBV6-6 ASSWGGAVDTQY
15 TRBJ1-6 TRBV27 ASSPPQDRTYNSPLH
13 TRBJ2-3 TRBV4-1 ASSQVSLMADTQY
13 TRBJ1-1 TRBV27 ASSQGQDPNTEAF
10 TRBJ1-5 TRBV7-9 ASSWETKPQH
11 TRBJ1-1 TRBV9 ASRETGVGEAF
12 TRBJ1-2 TRBV2 ASSEMAGDYGYT
11 TRBJ2-5 TRBV5-1 ASSTGLVETQY
18 TRBJ2-7 TRBV28 ASSQETRGTAPIKAYEQY
13 TRBJ2-7 TRBV19 ASSKGLGQNYEQY
13 TRBJ2-3 TRBV19 ASSISGASTDTQY
13 TRBJ2-3 TRBV4-2 ASSQAPSSTDTQY
13 TRBJ1-2 TRBV6-6 ASSYGGLEKYGYT
7 TRBJ2-3 TRBV20-1 SAGRTQY
11 TRBJ2-1 TRBV30 AWRTSGSGEQF
12 TRBJ1-3 TRBV9 ASSVRNSGNTIY
13 TRBJ1-5 TRBV5-1 ASSLEGDMGQPQH
16 TRBJ2-5 TRBV5-4 ASSLRTSGVGILQTQY
12 TRBJ2-2 TRBV11-2 ASSLEQNTGELF
13 TRBJ2-3 TRBV13 PSSTQGDGTDTQY
11 TRBJ1-2 TRBV7-2 ASSAQGAFGYT
11 TRBJ1-6 TRBV6-5 ASSYMGGSPLH
14 TRBJ2-7 TRBV6-1 ASSEWGTGASYEQY
12 TRBJ1-3 TRBV5-1 ASSSTGVGNTIY
13 TRBJ2-5 TRBV15 ATSRELQGRKTQY
9 TRBJ2-2 TRBV25-1 ASRHRRELF
12 TRBJ2-3 TRBV11-2 ASSLDSRTDTQY